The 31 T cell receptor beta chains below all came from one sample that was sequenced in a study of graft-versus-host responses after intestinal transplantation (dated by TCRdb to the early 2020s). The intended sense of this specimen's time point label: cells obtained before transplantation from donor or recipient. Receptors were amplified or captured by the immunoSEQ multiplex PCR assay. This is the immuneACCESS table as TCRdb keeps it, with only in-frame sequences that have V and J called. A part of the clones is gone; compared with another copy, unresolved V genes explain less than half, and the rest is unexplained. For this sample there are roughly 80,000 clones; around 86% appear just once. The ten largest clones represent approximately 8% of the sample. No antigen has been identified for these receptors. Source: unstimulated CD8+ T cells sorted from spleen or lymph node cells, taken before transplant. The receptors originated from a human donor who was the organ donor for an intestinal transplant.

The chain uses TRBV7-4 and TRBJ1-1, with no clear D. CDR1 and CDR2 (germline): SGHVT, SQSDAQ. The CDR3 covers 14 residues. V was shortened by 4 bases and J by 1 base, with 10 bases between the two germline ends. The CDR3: CASSSNPENTEAFF. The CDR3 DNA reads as TGTGCCAGCAGCTCCAATCCAGAGAACACTGAAGCTTTCTTT.

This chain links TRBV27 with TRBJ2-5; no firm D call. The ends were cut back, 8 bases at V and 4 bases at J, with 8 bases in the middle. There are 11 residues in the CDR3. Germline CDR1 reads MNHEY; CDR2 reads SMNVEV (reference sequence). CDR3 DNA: TGTGCCAGCGGCGGCGGAGAGACCCAGTACTTC. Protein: CASGGGETQYF.

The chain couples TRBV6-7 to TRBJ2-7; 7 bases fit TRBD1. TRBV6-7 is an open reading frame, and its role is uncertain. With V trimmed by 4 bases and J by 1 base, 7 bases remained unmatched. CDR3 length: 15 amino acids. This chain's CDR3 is CASSSRPGQSYEQYF. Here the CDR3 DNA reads TGTGCCAGCAGTTCTAGGCCGGGACAGTCCTACGAGCAGTACTTC.

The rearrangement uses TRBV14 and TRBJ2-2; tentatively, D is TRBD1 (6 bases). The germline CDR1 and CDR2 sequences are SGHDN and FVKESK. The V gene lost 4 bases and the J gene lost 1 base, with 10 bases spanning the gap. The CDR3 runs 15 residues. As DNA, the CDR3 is TGTGCCAGCAGCCTCAGGGGAAGGAACACCGGGGAGCTGTTTTTT. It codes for CASSLRGRNTGELFF. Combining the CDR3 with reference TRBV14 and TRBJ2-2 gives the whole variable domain EAGVTQFPSHSVIEKGQTVTLRCDPISGHDNLYWYRRVMGKEIKFLLHFVKESKQDESGMPNNRFLAERTGGTYSTLKVQPAELEDSGVYFCASSLRGRNTGELFFGEGSRLTVL.

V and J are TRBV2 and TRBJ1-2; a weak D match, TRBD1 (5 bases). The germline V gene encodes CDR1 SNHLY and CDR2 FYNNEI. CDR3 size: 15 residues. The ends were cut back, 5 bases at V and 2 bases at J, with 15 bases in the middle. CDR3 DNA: TGTGCCAGCAGTATTGGACACGAGTCGAACTATGGCTACACCTTC. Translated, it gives CASSIGHESNYGYTF.

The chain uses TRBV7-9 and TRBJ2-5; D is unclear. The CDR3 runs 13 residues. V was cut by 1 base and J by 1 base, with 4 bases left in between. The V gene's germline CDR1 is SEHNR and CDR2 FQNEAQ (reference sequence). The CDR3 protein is CASSLDSQETQYF. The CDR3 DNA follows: TGTGCCAGCAGCTTAGACAGCCAAGAGACCCAGTACTTC.

The CDR3 DNA reads as TGTGCCAGCAGTTTTTGGGGTTACTACGAGCAGTACTTC. This sequence encodes CASSFWGYYEQYF. The rearrangement links TRBV28 to TRBJ2-7; D ambiguous. Trimming removed 3 bases at V and 3 bases at J, with 9 bases between. CDR3 size: 13 residues. Germline V lookup: CDR1 MDHEN, CDR2 SYDVKM.

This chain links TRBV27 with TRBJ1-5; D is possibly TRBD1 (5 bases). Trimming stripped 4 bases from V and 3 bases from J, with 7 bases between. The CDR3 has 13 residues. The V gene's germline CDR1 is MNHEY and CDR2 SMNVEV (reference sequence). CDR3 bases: TGTGCCAGCAGTTCGACAGTCAATCAGCCCCAGCATTTT. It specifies CASSSTVNQPQHF.

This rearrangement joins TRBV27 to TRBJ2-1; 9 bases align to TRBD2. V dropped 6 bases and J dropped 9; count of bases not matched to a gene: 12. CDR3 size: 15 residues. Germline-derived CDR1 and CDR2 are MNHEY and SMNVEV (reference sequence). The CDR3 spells CASRISGSYYREQFF. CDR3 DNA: TGTGCCAGCAGAATTAGCGGGAGTTATTATCGTGAGCAGTTCTTC.

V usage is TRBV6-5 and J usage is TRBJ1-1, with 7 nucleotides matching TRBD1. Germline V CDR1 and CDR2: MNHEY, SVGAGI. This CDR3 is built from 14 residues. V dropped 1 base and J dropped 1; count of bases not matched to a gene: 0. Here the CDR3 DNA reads TGTGCCAGCAGTTACTACAGGGGGAACACTGAAGCTTTCTTT. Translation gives CASSYYRGNTEAFF.

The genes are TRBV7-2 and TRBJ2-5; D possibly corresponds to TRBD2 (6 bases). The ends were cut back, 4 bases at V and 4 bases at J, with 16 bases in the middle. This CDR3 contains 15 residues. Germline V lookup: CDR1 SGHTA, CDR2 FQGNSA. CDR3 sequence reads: CASSSGTAHPETQYF. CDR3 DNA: TGTGCCAGCAGCTCAGGGACTGCCCACCCAGAGACCCAGTACTTC. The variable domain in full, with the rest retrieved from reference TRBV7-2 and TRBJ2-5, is GAGVSQSPSNKVTEKGKDVELRCDPISGHTALYWYRQSLGQGLEFLIYFQGNSAPDKSGLPSDRFSAERTGGSVSTLTIQRTQQEDSAVYLCASSSGTAHPETQYFGPGTRLLVL.

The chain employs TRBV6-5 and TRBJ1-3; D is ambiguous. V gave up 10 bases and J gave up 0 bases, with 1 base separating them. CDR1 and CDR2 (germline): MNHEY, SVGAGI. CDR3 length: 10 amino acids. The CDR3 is CATSGNTIYF. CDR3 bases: TGTGCCACCTCTGGAAACACCATATATTTT.

In DNA form, the CDR3 reads TGTGCCAGCAGCTCCAGGACTAGCGCGGTACACAATGAGCAGTTCTTC. Protein sequence: CASSSRTSAVHNEQFF. The rearrangement joins TRBV9 to TRBJ2-1, with 9 bases lining up with TRBD2. CDR1 and CDR2 from the germline V gene are SGDLS and YYNGEE. V lost 4 bases and J lost 5; bases outside the gene matches: 10. The CDR3 is 16 amino acids.

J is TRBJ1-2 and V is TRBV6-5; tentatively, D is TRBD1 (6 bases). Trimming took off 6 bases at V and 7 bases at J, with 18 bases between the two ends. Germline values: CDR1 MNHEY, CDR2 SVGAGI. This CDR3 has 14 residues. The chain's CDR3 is CASSPTGPRSGYTF. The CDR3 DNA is TGTGCCAGCAGCCCTACAGGGCCGCGAAGTGGCTACACCTTC.

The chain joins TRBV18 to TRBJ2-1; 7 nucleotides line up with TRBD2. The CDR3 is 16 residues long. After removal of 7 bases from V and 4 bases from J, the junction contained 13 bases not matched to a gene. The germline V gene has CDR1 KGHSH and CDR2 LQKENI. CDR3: CASYPPGGWTYNEQFF. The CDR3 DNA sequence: TGTGCCAGCTACCCCCCGGGAGGCTGGACATACAATGAGCAGTTCTTC.

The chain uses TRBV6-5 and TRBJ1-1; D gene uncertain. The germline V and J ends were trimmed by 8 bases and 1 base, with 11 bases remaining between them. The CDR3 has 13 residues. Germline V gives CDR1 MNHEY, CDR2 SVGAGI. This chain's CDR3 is CASLTGKNTEAFF. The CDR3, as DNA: TGTGCCAGCCTAACGGGGAAGAACACTGAAGCTTTCTTT.

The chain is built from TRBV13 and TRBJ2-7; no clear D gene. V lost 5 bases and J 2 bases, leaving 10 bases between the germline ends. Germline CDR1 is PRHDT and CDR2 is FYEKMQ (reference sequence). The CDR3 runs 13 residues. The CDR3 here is CASSPSLAYEQYF. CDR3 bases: TGTGCCAGCAGCCCCTCCCTCGCCTACGAGCAGTACTTC.

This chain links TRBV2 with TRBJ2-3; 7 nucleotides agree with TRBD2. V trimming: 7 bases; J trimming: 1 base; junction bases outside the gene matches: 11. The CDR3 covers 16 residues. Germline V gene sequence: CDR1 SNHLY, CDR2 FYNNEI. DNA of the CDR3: TGTGCCAGCATCCTACGCGGGACTACCGGCACAGATACGCAGTATTTT. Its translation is CASILRGTTGTDTQYF.

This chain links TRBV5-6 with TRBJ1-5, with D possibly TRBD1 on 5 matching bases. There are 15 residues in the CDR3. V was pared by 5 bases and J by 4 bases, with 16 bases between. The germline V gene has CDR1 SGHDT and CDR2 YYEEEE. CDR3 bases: TGTGCCAGCAGTTACCAAGGGTGGGGGAATCAGCCCCAGCATTTT. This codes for CASSYQGWGNQPQHF.

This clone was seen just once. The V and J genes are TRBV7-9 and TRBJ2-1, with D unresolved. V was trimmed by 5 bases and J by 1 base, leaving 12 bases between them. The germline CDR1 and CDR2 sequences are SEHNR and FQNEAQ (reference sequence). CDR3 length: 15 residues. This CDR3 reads CASSPRYTSYNEQFF. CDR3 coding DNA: TGTGCCAGCAGCCCAAGGTACACTTCCTACAATGAGCAGTTCTTC.

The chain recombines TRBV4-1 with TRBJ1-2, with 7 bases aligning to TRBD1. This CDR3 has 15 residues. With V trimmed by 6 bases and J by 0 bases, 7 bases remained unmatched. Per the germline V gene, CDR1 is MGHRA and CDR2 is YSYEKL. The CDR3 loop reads CASSPRQGTNYGYTF. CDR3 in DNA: TGCGCCAGCAGTCCGCGACAGGGCACTAACTATGGCTACACCTTC.

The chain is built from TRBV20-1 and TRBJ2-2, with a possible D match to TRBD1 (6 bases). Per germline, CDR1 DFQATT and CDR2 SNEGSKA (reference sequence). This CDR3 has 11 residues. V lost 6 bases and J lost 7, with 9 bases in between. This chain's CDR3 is CSADRRGELFF. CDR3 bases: TGCAGTGCAGACAGGCGCGGGGAGCTGTTTTTT.

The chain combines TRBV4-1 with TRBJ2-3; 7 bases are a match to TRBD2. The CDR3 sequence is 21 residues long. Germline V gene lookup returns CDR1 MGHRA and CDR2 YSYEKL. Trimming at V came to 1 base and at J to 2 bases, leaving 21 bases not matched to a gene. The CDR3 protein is CASSQAPPYSVLRGNTDTQYF. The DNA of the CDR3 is TGCGCCAGCAGCCAAGCCCCACCCTACTCCGTCTTGCGGGGGAACACAGATACGCAGTATTTT.

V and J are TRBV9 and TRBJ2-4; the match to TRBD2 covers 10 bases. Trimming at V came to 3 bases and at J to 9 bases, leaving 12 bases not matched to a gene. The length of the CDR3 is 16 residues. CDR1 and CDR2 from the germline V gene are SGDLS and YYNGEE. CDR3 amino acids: CASSAASGGPSPIQYF. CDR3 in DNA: TGTGCCAGCAGCGCGGCTAGCGGGGGTCCCTCACCCATTCAGTACTTC.

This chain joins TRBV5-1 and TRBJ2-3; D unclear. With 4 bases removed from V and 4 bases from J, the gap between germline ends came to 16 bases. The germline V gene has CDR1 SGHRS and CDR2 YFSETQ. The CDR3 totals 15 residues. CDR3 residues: CASSNLPSAADTQYF. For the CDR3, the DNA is TGCGCCAGCAGCAACCTCCCCTCGGCGGCAGATACGCAGTATTTT.

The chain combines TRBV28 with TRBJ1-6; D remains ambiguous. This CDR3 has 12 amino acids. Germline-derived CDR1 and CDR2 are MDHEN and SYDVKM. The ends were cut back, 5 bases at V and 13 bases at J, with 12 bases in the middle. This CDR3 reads CASSPLLRPLHF. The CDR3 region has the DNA TGTGCCAGCAGTCCGCTCCTTCGGCCCCTCCACTTT.

DNA for the CDR3: TGTGCCAGTAGTTTTGGTTTCCTTTACTCGATTGACACTGAAGCTTTCTTT. Protein: CASSFGFLYSIDTEAFF. The chain employs TRBV19 and TRBJ1-1; D unresolved. This CDR3 is 17 amino acids long. Looked up from germline, CDR1 is LNHDA and CDR2 is SQIVND (reference sequence). V dropped 5 bases and J dropped 3 bases, with 22 bases sitting between them.

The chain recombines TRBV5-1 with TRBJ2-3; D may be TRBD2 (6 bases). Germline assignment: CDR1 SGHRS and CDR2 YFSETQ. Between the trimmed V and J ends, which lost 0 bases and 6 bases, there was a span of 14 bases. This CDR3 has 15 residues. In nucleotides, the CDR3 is TGCGCCAGCAGCTTGGACGCGGGGTCAGGGGATACGCAGTATTTT. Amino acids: CASSLDAGSGDTQYF.

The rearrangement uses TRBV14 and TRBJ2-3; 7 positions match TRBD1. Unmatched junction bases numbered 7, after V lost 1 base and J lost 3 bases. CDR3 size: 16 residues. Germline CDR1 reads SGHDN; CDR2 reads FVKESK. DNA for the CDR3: TGTGCCAGCAGCCAAGGGGGGACAGTACTGACAGATACGCAGTATTTT. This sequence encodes CASSQGGTVLTDTQYF.

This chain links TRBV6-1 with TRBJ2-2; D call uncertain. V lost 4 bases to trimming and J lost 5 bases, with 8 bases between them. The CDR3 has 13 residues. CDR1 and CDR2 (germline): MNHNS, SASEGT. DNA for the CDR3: TGTGCCAGCAGTGGAACCGGGACCGGGGAGCTGTTTTTT. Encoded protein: CASSGTGTGELFF.

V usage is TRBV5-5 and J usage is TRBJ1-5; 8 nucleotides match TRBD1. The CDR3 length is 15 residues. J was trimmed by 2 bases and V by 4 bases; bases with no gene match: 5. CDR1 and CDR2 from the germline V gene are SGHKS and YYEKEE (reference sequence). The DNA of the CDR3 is TGTGCCAGCAGCGAGACAGGGGATGGCAATCAGCCCCAGCATTTT. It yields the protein CASSETGDGNQPQHF.